The source of this T cell receptor beta chain is a study of T cell responses to AZD1222 COVID-19 vaccine. General study results and limits: Clonal diversity may have been underestimated in mostly white British donors.

On this clone: Antigen: not known.

The germline V and J ends were trimmed by 5 bases and 1 base, with 8 bases remaining between them. The CDR3 totals 13 residues. The V gene's germline CDR1 is SGHTA and CDR2 FQGTGA. This table comes from immunoSEQ multiplex PCR, and its TCRdb copy is limited to in-frame clones, with some not included. The table lists roughly 100,000 clones, roughly 87% of them singletons, with 16% in the top ten. Source: peripheral blood, taken on day 0 of AZD1222 vaccination. The TCR sequence derives from an adult in good health. The gene calls are TRBV7-3 and TRBJ2-5; TRBD1 might be the D (6 bases). Written as DNA, the CDR3 is TGTGCCAGCAGCCGACAGGTCCAAGAGACCCAGTACTTC. It translates to CASSRQVQETQYF.